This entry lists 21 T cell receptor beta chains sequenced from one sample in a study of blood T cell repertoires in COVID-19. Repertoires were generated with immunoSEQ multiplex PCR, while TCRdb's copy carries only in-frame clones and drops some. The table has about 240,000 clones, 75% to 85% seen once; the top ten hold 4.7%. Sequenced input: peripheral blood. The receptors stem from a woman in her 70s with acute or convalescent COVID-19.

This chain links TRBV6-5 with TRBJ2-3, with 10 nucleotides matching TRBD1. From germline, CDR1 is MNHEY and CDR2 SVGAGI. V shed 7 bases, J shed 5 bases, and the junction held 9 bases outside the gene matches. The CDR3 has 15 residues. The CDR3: CASKGTGVVGDTQYF. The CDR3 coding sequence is TGTGCCAGCAAAGGGACAGGGGTCGTAGGAGATACGCAGTATTTT.

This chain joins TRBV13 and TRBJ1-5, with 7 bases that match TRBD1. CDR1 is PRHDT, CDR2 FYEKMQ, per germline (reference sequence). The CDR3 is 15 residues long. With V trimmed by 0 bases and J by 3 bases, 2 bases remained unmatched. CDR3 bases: TGTGCCAGCAGCTTAGGGACAGGGAACAATCAGCCCCAGCATTTT. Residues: CASSLGTGNNQPQHF. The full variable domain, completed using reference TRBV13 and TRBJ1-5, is AAGVIQSPRHLIKEKRETATLKCYPIPRHDTVYWYQQGPGQDPQFLISFYEKMQSDKGSIPDRFSAQQFSDYHSELNMSSLELGDSALYFCASSLGTGNNQPQHFGDGTRLSIL.

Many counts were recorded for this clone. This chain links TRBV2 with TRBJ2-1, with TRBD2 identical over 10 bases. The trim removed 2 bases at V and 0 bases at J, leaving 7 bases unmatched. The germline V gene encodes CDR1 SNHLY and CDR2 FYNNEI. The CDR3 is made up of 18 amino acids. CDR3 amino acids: CASSESSGGTSSYNEQFF. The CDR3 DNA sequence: TGTGCCAGCAGTGAAAGTAGCGGGGGGACCAGCTCCTACAATGAGCAGTTCTTC.

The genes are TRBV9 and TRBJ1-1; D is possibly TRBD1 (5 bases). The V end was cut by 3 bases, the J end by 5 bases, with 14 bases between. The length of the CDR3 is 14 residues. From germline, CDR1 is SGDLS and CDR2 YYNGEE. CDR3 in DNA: TGTGCCAGCAGCGCATCAGGGTTGGGAACTGAAGCTTTCTTT. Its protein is CASSASGLGTEAFF.

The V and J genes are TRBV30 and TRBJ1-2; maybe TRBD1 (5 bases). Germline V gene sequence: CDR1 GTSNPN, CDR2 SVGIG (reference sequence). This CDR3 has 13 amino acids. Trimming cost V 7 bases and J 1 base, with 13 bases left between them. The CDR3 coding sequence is TGTGCCTTATTTTCCAGGGATAACTATGGCTACACCTTC. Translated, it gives CALFSRDNYGYTF.

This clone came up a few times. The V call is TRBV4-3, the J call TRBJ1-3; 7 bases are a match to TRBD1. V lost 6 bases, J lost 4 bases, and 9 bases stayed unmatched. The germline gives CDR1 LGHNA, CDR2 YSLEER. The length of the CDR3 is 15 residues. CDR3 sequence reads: CASRLRPGQGNTIYF. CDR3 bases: TGCGCCAGCAGATTACGCCCGGGACAGGGAAACACCATATATTTT.

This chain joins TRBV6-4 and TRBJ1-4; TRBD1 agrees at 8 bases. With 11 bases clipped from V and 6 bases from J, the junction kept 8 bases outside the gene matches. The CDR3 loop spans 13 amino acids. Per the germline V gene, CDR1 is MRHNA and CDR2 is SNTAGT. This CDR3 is CAGPRGQDEKLFF. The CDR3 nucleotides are TGTGCCGGACCCAGGGGGCAGGATGAAAAACTGTTTTTT.

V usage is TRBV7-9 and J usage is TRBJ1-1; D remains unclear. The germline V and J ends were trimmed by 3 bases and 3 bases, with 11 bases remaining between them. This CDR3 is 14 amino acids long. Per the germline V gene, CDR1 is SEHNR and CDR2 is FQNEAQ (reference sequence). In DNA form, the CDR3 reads TGTGCCAGCAGCTTGGAGCGGAGGGACACTGAAGCTTTCTTT. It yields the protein CASSLERRDTEAFF.

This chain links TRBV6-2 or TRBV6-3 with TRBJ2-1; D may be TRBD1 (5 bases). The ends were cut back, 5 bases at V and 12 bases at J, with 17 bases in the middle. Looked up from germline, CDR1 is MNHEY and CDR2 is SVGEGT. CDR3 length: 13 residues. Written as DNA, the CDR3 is TGTGCCAGCAGTCTCGATGACAGATACGGGCAGTTCTTC. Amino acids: CASSLDDRYGQFF.

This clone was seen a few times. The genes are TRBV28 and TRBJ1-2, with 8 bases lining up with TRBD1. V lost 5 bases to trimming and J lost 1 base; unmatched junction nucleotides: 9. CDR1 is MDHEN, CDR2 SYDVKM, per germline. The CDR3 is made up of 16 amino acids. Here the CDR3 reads CASSQDRVRSNYGYTF. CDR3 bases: TGTGCCAGCAGTCAGGACAGGGTCAGGAGTAACTATGGCTACACCTTC.

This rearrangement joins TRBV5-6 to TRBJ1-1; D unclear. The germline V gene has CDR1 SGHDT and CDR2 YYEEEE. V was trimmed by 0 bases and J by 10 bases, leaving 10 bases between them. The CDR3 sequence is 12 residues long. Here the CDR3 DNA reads TGTGCCAGCAGCTTGGGACCAGCGAGAGCTTTCTTT. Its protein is CASSLGPARAFF.

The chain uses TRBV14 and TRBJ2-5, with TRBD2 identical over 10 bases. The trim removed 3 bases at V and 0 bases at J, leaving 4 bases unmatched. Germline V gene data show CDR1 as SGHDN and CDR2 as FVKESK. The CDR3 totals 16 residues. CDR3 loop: CASSQTSGPYQETQYF. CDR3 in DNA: TGTGCCAGCAGCCAGACTAGCGGGCCATACCAAGAGACCCAGTACTTC.

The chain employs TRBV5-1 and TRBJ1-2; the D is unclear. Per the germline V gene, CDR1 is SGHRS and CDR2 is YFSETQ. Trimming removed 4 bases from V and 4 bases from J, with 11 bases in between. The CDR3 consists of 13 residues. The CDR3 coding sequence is TGCGCCAGCAGCCCCCGGGAACGCTATGGCTACACCTTC. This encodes CASSPRERYGYTF.

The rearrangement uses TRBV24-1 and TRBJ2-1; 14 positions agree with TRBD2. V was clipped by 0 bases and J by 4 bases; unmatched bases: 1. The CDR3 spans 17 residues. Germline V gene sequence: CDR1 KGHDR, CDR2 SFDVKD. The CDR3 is CATSDLWTSGGYNEQFF. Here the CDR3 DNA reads TGTGCCACCAGTGATTTGTGGACTAGCGGGGGGTACAATGAGCAGTTCTTC.

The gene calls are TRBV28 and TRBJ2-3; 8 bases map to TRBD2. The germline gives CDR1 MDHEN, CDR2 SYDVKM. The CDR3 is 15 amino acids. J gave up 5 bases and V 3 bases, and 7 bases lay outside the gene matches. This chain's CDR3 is CASSFVGGARDTQYF. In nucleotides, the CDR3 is TGTGCCAGCAGTTTTGTCGGGGGGGCTCGAGATACGCAGTATTTT.

The CDR3 DNA reads TGCGCCAGCAGTGGACCGGAGGGACTGACCATTAATTCACCCCTCCACTTT. This sequence encodes CASSGPEGLTINSPLHF. V is TRBV10-2 and J is TRBJ1-6, with a weak D call TRBD1 (5 bases). Trimming removed 4 bases from V and 6 bases from J, with 19 bases in between. The CDR3 is 17 amino acids. Germline values: CDR1 WSHSY, CDR2 SAAADI.

The CDR3 region has the DNA TGTGCCAGCAGGGAGTATACAGGGAGTCAGCCCCAGCATTTT. Residues: CASREYTGSQPQHF. The V gene is TRBV6-5, the J gene TRBJ1-5; D perhaps matches TRBD1 (6 bases). V dropped 6 bases and J dropped 6 bases, with 15 bases sitting between them. Germline CDR1 and CDR2: MNHEY and SVGAGI. The CDR3 has 14 residues.

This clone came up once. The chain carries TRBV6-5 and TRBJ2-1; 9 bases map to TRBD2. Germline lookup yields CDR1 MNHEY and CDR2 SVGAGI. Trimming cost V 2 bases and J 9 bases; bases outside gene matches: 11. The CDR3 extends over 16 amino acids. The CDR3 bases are TGTGCCAGCAGTTACGGCGGGGGGGCCCTACTTGTTGAGCAGTTCTTC. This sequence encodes CASSYGGGALLVEQFF.

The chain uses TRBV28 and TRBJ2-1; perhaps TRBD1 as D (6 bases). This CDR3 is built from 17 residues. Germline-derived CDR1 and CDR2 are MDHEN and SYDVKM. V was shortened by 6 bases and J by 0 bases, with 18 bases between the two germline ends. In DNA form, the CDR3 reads TGTGCCAGCAGATCAGTACAGGGATTGAGCTCCTACAATGAGCAGTTCTTC. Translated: CASRSVQGLSSYNEQFF.

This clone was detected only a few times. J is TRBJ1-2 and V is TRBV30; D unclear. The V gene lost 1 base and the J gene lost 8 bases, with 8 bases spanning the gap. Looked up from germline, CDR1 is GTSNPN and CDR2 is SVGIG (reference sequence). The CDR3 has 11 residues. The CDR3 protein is CAWSALRGYTF. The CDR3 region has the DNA TGTGCCTGGAGTGCACTCAGGGGCTACACCTTC.

The DNA of the CDR3 is TGCGCCAGCAGCGGACAGGGGAGGGACACTGAAGCTTTCTTT. It specifies CASSGQGRDTEAFF. The chain uses TRBV5-1 and TRBJ1-1; 9 nucleotides line up with TRBD1. Germline lookup yields CDR1 SGHRS and CDR2 YFSETQ. The V gene end was trimmed by 4 bases and the J gene end by 3 bases; junction bases not matched to a gene: 4. This CDR3 comprises 14 residues.